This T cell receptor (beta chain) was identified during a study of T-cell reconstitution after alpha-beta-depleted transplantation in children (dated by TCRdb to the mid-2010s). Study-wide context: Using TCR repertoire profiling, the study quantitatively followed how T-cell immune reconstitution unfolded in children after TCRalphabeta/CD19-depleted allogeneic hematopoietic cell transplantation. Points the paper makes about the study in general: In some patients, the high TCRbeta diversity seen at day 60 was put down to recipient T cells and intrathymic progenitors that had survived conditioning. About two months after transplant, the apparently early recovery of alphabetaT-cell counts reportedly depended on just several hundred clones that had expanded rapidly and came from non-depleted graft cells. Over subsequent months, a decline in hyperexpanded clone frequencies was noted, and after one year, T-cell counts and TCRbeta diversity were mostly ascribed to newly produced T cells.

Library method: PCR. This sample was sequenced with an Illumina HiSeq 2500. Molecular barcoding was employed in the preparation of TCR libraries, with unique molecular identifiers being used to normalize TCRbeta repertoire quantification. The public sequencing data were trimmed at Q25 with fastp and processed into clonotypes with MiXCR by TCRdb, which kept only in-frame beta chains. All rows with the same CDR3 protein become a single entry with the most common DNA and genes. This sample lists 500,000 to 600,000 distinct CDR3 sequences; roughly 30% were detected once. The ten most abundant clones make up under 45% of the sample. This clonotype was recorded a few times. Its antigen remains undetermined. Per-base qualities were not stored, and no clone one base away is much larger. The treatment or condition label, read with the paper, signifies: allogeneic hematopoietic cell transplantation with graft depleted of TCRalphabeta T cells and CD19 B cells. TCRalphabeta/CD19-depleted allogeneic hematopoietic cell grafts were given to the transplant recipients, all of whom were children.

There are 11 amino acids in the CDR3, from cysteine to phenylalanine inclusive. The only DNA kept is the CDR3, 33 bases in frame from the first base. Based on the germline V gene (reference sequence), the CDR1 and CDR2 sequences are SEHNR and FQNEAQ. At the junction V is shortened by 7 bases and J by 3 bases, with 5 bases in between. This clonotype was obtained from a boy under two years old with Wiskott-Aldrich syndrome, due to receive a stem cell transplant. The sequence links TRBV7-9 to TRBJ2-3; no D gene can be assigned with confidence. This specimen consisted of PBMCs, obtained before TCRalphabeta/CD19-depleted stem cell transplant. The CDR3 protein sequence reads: CASTFTDTQYF. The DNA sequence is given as TGTGCCAGCACCTTTACAGATACGCAGTATTTT.